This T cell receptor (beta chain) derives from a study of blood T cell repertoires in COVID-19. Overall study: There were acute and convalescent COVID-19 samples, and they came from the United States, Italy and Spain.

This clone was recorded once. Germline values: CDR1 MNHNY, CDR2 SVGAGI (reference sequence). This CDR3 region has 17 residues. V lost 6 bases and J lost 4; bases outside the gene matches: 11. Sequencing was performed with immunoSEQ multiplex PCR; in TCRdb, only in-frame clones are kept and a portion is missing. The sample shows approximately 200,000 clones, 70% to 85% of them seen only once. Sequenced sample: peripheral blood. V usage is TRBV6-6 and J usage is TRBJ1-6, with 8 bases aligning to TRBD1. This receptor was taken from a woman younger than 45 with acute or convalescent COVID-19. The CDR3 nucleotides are TGTGCCAGCAGCCGACCACCGGGACAGGCGTATAATTCACCCCTCCACTTT. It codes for CASSRPPGQAYNSPLHF.